The sequence of this TCR beta chain was determined in a study of cytomegalovirus exposure and HLA in healthy donors. Overall study findings and caveats: A few V segments could not be told apart, such as TRBV6-2 and TRBV6-3, and were left out.

In regard to this clone: What it recognizes is unknown.

PCR employed 60 Vbeta and 13 Jbeta primers. TCRdb's copy holds only in-frame clones and misses some; the assay was immunoSEQ multiplex PCR. The sample yields about 150,000 clones, approximately 84% seen once. The CDR3 has 14 amino acids. Unmatched junction bases numbered 6, after V lost 7 bases and J lost 2 bases. The germline V gene encodes CDR1 MDHEN and CDR2 SYDVKM. The specimen was PBMCs. This clonotype was sampled from a woman under 30 in good health and CMV-seronegative. J is TRBJ1-2 and V is TRBV28; 8 bases agree with TRBD1. The CDR3 is CASKRTGPNYGYTF. The CDR3 DNA reads as TGTGCCAGCAAGAGGACAGGGCCCAACTATGGCTACACCTTC.